This is a list of T cell receptor beta chains from one sample in a study of preoperative IRX-2 immunotherapy in early breast cancer. TCRdb keeps only in-frame clones here, not all; method: immunoSEQ multiplex PCR. The repertoire consists of more than 50,000 clones, with approximately 94% occurring once and the leading ten covering about 1.8%. Collection of the sample occurred from a patient treated with IRX-2 immunotherapy. The receptors were sampled from a human donor with breast cancer. CDR3s include the opening cysteine and the closing phenylalanine or tryptophan. The order of the fields is CDR3 length, clone size, J gene, D gene, V gene, CDR3 protein, CDR3 DNA. The D gene is left open where the match is weak. Size is omitted from some rows. Given values are once, few, many or a class for expanded clones.

len: 14
abundance: NA
j_gene: TRBJ1-4
d_gene: NA
v_gene: TRBV19
CDR3aa: CASSWDRWNEKLFF
CDR3nt: TGTGCCAGTAGTTGGGACCGGTGGAATGAAAAACTGTTTTTT

len: 13
abundance: NA
j_gene: TRBJ2-7
d_gene: NA
v_gene: TRBV30
CDR3aa: CAWSRARGHEQYF
CDR3nt: TGTGCCTGGAGTAGGGCCAGGGGTCACGAGCAGTACTTC

len: 17
abundance: NA
j_gene: TRBJ2-3
d_gene: TRBD2
v_gene: TRBV4-3
CDR3aa: CASSQDPPAGRADTQYF
CDR3nt: TGCGCCAGCAGCCAAGATCCCCCAGCGGGAAGGGCAGATACGCAGTATTTT

len: 17
abundance: NA
j_gene: TRBJ2-7
d_gene: TRBD1
v_gene: TRBV5-1
CDR3aa: CASSSLSGGVGSYEQYF
CDR3nt: TGCGCCAGCAGCTCCTTATCAGGGGGCGTAGGGTCCTACGAGCAGTACTTC

len: 13
abundance: few
j_gene: TRBJ1-5
d_gene: NA
v_gene: TRBV29-1
CDR3aa: CSVGALRNQPQHF
CDR3nt: TGCAGCGTGGGGGCCCTTAGGAATCAGCCCCAGCATTTT

len: 16
abundance: NA
j_gene: TRBJ2-1
d_gene: NA
v_gene: TRBV28
CDR3aa: CASSLAVSGGRNEQFF
CDR3nt: TGTGCCAGCAGTCTTGCTGTGAGTGGGGGCAGGAATGAGCAGTTCTTC

len: 13
abundance: NA
j_gene: TRBJ2-7
d_gene: TRBD1
v_gene: TRBV30
CDR3aa: CAWGGQPRYEQYF
CDR3nt: TGTGCCTGGGGGGGACAGCCCCGCTACGAGCAGTACTTC

len: 14
abundance: NA
j_gene: TRBJ1-2
d_gene: NA
v_gene: TRBV28
CDR3aa: CASSRRPRVDGYTF
CDR3nt: TGTGCCAGCAGTCGTCGACCCAGGGTGGATGGCTACACCTTC

len: 15
abundance: NA
j_gene: TRBJ2-7
d_gene: NA
v_gene: TRBV5-1
CDR3aa: CASSLAGQNPGEQYF
CDR3nt: TGCGCCAGCAGCTTGGCAGGACAGAACCCTGGCGAGCAGTACTTC

len: 13
abundance: NA
j_gene: TRBJ1-4
d_gene: NA
v_gene: TRBV2
CDR3aa: CASRGSGNEKLFF
CDR3nt: TGTGCCAGCAGAGGGTCGGGTAATGAAAAACTGTTTTTT

len: 14
abundance: NA
j_gene: TRBJ2-5
d_gene: TRBD1
v_gene: TRBV7-2
CDR3aa: CASRRTGFQETQYF
CDR3nt: TGTGCCAGCAGACGGACAGGGTTCCAAGAGACCCAGTACTTC

len: 13
abundance: NA
j_gene: TRBJ1-5
d_gene: TRBD1
v_gene: TRBV18
CDR3aa: CASSTTGDQPQHF
CDR3nt: TGTGCCAGCTCAACGACAGGGGACCAGCCCCAGCATTTT

len: 12
abundance: NA
j_gene: TRBJ1-1
d_gene: NA
v_gene: TRBV21-1
CDR3aa: CASSKRSAEAFF
CDR3nt: TGTGCCAGCAGCAAACGGTCCGCTGAAGCTTTCTTT

len: 14
abundance: NA
j_gene: TRBJ2-7
d_gene: NA
v_gene: TRBV4-2
CDR3aa: CASSSRDISYEQYF
CDR3nt: TGTGCCAGCAGCTCCCGGGACATCTCCTACGAGCAGTACTTC

len: 14
abundance: NA
j_gene: TRBJ2-7
d_gene: NA
v_gene: TRBV6-5
CDR3aa: CASSSDIVGYEQYF
CDR3nt: TGTGCCAGCAGCTCCGACATCGTGGGCTACGAGCAGTACTTC

len: 13
abundance: NA
j_gene: TRBJ2-5
d_gene: NA
v_gene: TRBV5-8
CDR3aa: CASSARDQETQYF
CDR3nt: TGTGCCAGCAGCGCCAGGGATCAAGAGACCCAGTACTTC

len: 14
abundance: NA
j_gene: TRBJ2-2
d_gene: NA
v_gene: TRBV6-1
CDR3aa: CASSDSPSAGELFF
CDR3nt: TGTGCCAGCAGTGACAGTCCCTCCGCCGGGGAGCTGTTTTTT

len: 13
abundance: NA
j_gene: TRBJ1-1
d_gene: NA
v_gene: TRBV7-2
CDR3aa: CASSLEADRQAFF
CDR3nt: TGTGCCAGCAGCTTAGAGGCTGACAGGCAGGCTTTCTTT

len: 13
abundance: NA
j_gene: TRBJ1-2
d_gene: NA
v_gene: TRBV21-1
CDR3aa: CASSSPISNGYTF
CDR3nt: TGTGCCAGCAGCAGCCCGATCTCCAATGGCTACACCTTC

len: 15
abundance: NA
j_gene: TRBJ2-3
d_gene: NA
v_gene: TRBV28
CDR3aa: CASSQLVRATDTQYF
CDR3nt: TGTGCCAGCAGCCAACTAGTACGGGCCACAGATACGCAGTATTTT

len: 15
abundance: NA
j_gene: TRBJ2-2
d_gene: NA
v_gene: TRBV27
CDR3aa: CASSFWREGIGELFF
CDR3nt: TGTGCCAGCAGTTTTTGGCGGGAAGGCATCGGGGAGCTGTTTTTT

len: 13
abundance: NA
j_gene: TRBJ1-1
d_gene: NA
v_gene: TRBV7-9
CDR3aa: CASSIQTNTEAFF
CDR3nt: TGTGCCAGCAGCATACAGACGAACACTGAAGCTTTCTTT

len: 16
abundance: NA
j_gene: TRBJ1-5
d_gene: TRBD1
v_gene: TRBV28
CDR3aa: CASRRDRLLGNQPQHF
CDR3nt: TGTGCCTCCAGAAGGGACAGACTGCTAGGCAATCAGCCCCAGCATTTT

len: 13
abundance: NA
j_gene: TRBJ1-2
d_gene: NA
v_gene: TRBV19
CDR3aa: CASSIRDPNGYTF
CDR3nt: TGTGCCAGTAGTATCCGGGACCCCAATGGCTACACCTTC

len: 13
abundance: NA
j_gene: TRBJ2-5
d_gene: NA
v_gene: TRBV7-7
CDR3aa: CASSAEPLETQYF
CDR3nt: TGTGCCAGCAGCGCGGAGCCGTTGGAGACCCAGTACTTC

len: 15
abundance: NA
j_gene: TRBJ2-1
d_gene: TRBD2
v_gene: TRBV7-2
CDR3aa: CASSQRGGPYNEQFF
CDR3nt: TGTGCCAGCAGCCAGCGGGGGGGCCCCTACAATGAGCAGTTCTTC

len: 14
abundance: NA
j_gene: TRBJ2-7
d_gene: NA
v_gene: TRBV7-3
CDR3aa: CASSLSGDKNEQYF
CDR3nt: TGTGCCAGCAGCTTATCTGGAGATAAAAACGAGCAGTACTTC

len: 19
abundance: NA
j_gene: TRBJ2-1
d_gene: TRBD2
v_gene: TRBV7-9
CDR3aa: CASSFSRLAGGVFRGEQFF
CDR3nt: TGTGCCAGCAGCTTCTCCAGACTAGCGGGGGGGGTTTTTCGGGGTGAGCAGTTCTTC

len: 16
abundance: NA
j_gene: TRBJ2-3
d_gene: NA
v_gene: TRBV5-4
CDR3aa: CASSLGDLGIGDTQYF
CDR3nt: TGTGCCAGCAGCTTGGGGGACTTGGGCATCGGGGATACGCAGTATTTT

len: 17
abundance: NA
j_gene: TRBJ2-7
d_gene: TRBD2
v_gene: TRBV7-2
CDR3aa: CASSLERLLAGGHEQYF
CDR3nt: TGTGCCAGCAGCTTAGAAAGATTACTAGCGGGGGGCCACGAGCAGTACTTC

len: 13
abundance: once
j_gene: TRBJ2-7
d_gene: NA
v_gene: TRBV9
CDR3aa: CASSETHTNEQYF
CDR3nt: TGTGCCAGCAGCGAAACCCACACCAACGAGCAGTACTTC

len: 14
abundance: NA
j_gene: TRBJ2-2
d_gene: NA
v_gene: TRBV29-1
CDR3aa: CSAAPGTVTGELFF
CDR3nt: TGCAGCGCCGCCCCCGGGACGGTCACCGGGGAGCTGTTTTTT

len: 14
abundance: NA
j_gene: TRBJ1-2
d_gene: NA
v_gene: TRBV7-2
CDR3aa: CASSPMQGYYGYTF
CDR3nt: TGTGCCAGCAGCCCCATGCAGGGGTACTATGGCTACACCTTC

len: 13
abundance: NA
j_gene: TRBJ1-2
d_gene: TRBD1
v_gene: TRBV25-1
CDR3aa: CASSVGQGYGYTF
CDR3nt: TGTGCCAGCAGTGTTGGACAGGGGTACGGCTACACCTTC

len: 16
abundance: NA
j_gene: TRBJ2-5
d_gene: TRBD2
v_gene: TRBV4-1
CDR3aa: CASSPGLAGGRETQYF
CDR3nt: TGCGCCAGCAGCCCGGGACTAGCGGGAGGACGGGAGACCCAGTACTTC

len: 15
abundance: NA
j_gene: TRBJ1-1
d_gene: TRBD1
v_gene: TRBV19
CDR3aa: CASSIIVTGGTEAFF
CDR3nt: TGTGCCAGTAGTATAATAGTGACAGGGGGCACTGAAGCTTTCTTT

len: 15
abundance: once
j_gene: TRBJ2-3
d_gene: NA
v_gene: TRBV5-6
CDR3aa: CASSFWEQSTDTQYF
CDR3nt: TGTGCCAGCAGCTTTTGGGAACAAAGCACAGATACGCAGTATTTT

len: 14
abundance: NA
j_gene: TRBJ2-1
d_gene: TRBD2
v_gene: TRBV29-1
CDR3aa: CSVAPSGGYNEQFF
CDR3nt: TGCAGCGTCGCCCCTAGCGGGGGTTACAATGAGCAGTTCTTC

len: 11
abundance: NA
j_gene: TRBJ2-5
d_gene: NA
v_gene: TRBV7-9
CDR3aa: CASSSQETQYF
CDR3nt: TGTGCCAGCAGCTCCCAAGAGACCCAGTACTTC

len: 11
abundance: NA
j_gene: TRBJ2-7
d_gene: NA
v_gene: TRBV29-1
CDR3aa: CSVVGPYEQYF
CDR3nt: TGCAGCGTTGTGGGTCCCTACGAGCAGTACTTC

len: 15
abundance: once
j_gene: TRBJ2-7
d_gene: TRBD2
v_gene: TRBV7-2
CDR3aa: CASSLRAGSSYEQYF
CDR3nt: TGTGCCAGCAGCTTACGAGCGGGAAGCTCCTACGAGCAGTACTTC

len: 15
abundance: NA
j_gene: TRBJ2-7
d_gene: NA
v_gene: TRBV7-8
CDR3aa: CASSLAGPGTYEQYF
CDR3nt: TGTGCCAGCAGCCTGGCAGGGCCGGGAACCTACGAGCAGTACTTC

len: 13
abundance: NA
j_gene: TRBJ2-1
d_gene: NA
v_gene: TRBV11-3
CDR3aa: CASSLDRDNEQFF
CDR3nt: TGTGCCAGCAGCTTAGATAGGGACAATGAGCAGTTCTTC

len: 13
abundance: NA
j_gene: TRBJ2-5
d_gene: NA
v_gene: TRBV9
CDR3aa: CASSVDWGETQYF
CDR3nt: TGTGCCAGCAGCGTAGATTGGGGAGAGACCCAGTACTTC

len: 13
abundance: NA
j_gene: TRBJ1-1
d_gene: NA
v_gene: TRBV13
CDR3aa: CASSSTANTEAFF
CDR3nt: TGTGCCAGCAGCTCGACAGCGAACACTGAAGCTTTCTTT